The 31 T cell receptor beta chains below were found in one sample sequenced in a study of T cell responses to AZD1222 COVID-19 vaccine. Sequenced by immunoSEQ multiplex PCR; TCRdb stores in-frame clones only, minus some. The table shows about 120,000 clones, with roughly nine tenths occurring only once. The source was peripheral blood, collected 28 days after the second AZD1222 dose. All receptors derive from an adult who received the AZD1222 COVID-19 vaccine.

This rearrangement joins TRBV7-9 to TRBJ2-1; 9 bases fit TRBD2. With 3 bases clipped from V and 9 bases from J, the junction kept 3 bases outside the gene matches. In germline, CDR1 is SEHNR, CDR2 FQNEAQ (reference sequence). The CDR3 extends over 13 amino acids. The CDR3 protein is CASSLGSGGEQFF. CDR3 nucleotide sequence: TGTGCCAGCAGCTTGGGTAGCGGGGGTGAGCAGTTCTTC.

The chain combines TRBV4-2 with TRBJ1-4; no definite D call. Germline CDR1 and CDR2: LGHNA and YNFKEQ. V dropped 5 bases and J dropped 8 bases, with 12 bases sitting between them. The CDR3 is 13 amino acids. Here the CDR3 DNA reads TGTGCCAGCAGCTATAGGGTGGAGGAAAAACTGTTTTTT. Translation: CASSYRVEEKLFF.

This CDR3 is CAIRETGTGELFF. CDR3 nucleotide sequence: TGTGCCATCAGGGAGACGGGCACCGGGGAGCTGTTTTTT. This chain uses TRBV10-3 with TRBJ2-2, with D unclear. With 6 bases removed from V and 4 bases from J, the gap between germline ends came to 9 bases. The germline V gene has CDR1 ENHRY and CDR2 SYGVKD. The CDR3 runs 13 residues.

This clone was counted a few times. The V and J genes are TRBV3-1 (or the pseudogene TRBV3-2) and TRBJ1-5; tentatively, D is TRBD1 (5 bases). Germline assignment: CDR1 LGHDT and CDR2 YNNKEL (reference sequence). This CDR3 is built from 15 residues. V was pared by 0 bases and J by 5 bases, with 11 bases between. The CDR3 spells CASSQEGRDDQPQHF. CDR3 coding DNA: TGTGCCAGCAGCCAAGAGGGACGGGACGATCAGCCCCAGCATTTT.

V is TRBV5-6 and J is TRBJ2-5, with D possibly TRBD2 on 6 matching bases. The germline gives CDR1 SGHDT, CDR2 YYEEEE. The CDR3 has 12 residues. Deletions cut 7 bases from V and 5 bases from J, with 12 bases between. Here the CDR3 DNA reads TGTGCCAGCGGTCGGGACTTGGAGACCCAGTACTTC. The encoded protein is CASGRDLETQYF. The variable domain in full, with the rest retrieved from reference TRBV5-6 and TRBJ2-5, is DAGVTQSPTHLIKTRGQQVTLRCSPKSGHDTVSWYQQALGQGPQFIFQYYEEEERQRGNFPDRFSGHQFPNYSSELNVNALLLGDSALYLCASGRDLETQYFGPGTRLLVL.

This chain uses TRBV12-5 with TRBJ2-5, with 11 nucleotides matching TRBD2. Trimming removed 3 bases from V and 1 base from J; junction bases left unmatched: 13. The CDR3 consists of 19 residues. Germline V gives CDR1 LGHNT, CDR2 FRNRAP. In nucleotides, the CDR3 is TGTGCTAGTGGTTTTCCCCCACCAGCTAGCGGGGGGTTCCAAGAGACCCAGTACTTC. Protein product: CASGFPPPASGGFQETQYF.

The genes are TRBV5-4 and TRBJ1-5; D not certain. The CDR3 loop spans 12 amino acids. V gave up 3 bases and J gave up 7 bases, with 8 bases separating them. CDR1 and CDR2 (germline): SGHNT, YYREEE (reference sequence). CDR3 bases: TGTGCCAGCAGCTCAGTCCCGCAGCCCCAGCATTTT. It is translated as CASSSVPQPQHF.

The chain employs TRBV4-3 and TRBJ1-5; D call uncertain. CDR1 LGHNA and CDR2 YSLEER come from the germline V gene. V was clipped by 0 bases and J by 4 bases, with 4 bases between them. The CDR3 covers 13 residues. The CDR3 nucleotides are TGCGCCAGCAGCCAAGATCTGAATCAGCCCCAGCATTTT. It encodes CASSQDLNQPQHF.

The CDR3 loop reads CARSVRDTQYF. The CDR3 DNA follows: TGTGCCCGTTCAGTACGCGATACGCAGTATTTT. This chain connects TRBV30 to TRBJ2-3; D call uncertain. The germline CDR1 and CDR2 sequences are GTSNPN and SVGIG (reference sequence). The V end was cut by 8 bases, the J end by 6 bases, with 12 bases between. CDR3 length: 11 amino acids.

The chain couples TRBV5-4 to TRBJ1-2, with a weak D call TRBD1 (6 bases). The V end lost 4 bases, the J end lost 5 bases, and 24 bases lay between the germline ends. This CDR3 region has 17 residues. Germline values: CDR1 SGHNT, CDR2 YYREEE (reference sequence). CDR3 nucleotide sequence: TGTGCCAGCAGCCCAGCCGGGGCAGGGGCCGCGAAATATGGCTACACCTTC. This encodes CASSPAGAGAAKYGYTF.

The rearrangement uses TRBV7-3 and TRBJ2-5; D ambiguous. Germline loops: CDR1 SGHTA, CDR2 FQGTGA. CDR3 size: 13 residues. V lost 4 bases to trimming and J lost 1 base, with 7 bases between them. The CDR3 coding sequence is TGTGCCAGCAGCTCAGTAGTCCAAGAGACCCAGTACTTC. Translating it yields CASSSVVQETQYF.

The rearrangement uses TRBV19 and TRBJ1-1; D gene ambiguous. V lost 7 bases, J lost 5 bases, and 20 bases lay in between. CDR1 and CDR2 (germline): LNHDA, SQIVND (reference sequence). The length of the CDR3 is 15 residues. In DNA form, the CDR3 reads TGTGCCAGTAAAAAAAGGGTGGGAGACGGGACTGAAGCTTTCTTT. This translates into CASKKRVGDGTEAFF.

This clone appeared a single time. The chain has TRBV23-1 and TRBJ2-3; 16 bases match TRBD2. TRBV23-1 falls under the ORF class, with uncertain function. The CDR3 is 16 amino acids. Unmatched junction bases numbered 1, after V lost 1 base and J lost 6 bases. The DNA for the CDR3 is TGCGCCAGCAGTCAATTGGGACTAGCGGGGGGGGATACGCAGTATTTT. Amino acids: CASSQLGLAGGDTQYF.

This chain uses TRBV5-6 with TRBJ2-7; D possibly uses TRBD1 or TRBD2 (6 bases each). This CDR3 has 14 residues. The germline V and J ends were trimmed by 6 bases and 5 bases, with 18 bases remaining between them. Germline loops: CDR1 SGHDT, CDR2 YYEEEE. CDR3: CASTVQSGAHEQYF. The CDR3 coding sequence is TGTGCCAGCACCGTTCAATCGGGGGCCCACGAGCAGTACTTC.

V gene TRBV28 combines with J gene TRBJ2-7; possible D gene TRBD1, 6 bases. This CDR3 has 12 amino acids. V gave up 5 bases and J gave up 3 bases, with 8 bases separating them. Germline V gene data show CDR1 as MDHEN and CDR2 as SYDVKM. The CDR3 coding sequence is TGTGCCAGCAGTAAACAGGGCTACGAGCAGTACTTC. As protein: CASSKQGYEQYF.

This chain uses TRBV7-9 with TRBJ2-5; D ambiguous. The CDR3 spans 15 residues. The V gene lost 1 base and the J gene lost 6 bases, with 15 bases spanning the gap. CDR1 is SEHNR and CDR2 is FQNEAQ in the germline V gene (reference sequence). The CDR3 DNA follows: TGTGCCAGCAGCTTAGTCGCTGGCAGGTCAAAGACCCAGTACTTC. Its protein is CASSLVAGRSKTQYF. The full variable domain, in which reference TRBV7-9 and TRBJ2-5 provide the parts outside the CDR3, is DTGVSQNPRHKITKRGQNVTFRCDPISEHNRLYWYRQTLGQGPEFLTYFQNEAQLEKSRLLSDRFSAERPKGSFSTLEIQRTEQGDSAMYLCASSLVAGRSKTQYFGPGTRLLVL.

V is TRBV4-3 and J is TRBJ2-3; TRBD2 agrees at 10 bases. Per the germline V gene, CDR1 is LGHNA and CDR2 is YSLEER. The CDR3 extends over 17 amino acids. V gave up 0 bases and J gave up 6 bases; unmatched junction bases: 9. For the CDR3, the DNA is TGCGCCAGCAGCCAAGATGGTCGAGCGGGGGGGCTGGATACGCAGTATTTT. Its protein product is CASSQDGRAGGLDTQYF.

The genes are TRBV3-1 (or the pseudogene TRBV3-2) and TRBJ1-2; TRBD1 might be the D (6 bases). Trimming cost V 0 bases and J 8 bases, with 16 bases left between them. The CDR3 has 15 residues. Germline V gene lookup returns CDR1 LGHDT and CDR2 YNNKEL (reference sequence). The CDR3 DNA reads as TGTGCCAGCAGCCAAGACGAGAAACAGGGACGCGGCTACACCTTC. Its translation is CASSQDEKQGRGYTF.

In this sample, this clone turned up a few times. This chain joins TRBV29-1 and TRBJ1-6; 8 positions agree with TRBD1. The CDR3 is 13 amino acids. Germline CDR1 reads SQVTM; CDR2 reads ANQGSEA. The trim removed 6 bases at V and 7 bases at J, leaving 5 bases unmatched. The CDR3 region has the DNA TGCAGCGTAGGGACAGGTCCGAATTCACCCCTCCACTTT. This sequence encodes CSVGTGPNSPLHF.

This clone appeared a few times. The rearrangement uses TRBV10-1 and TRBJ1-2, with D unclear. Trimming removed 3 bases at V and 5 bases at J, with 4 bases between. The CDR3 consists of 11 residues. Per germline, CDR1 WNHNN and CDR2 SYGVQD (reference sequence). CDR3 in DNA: TGCGCCAGCAGTGACAAATATGGCTACACCTTC. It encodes CASSDKYGYTF.

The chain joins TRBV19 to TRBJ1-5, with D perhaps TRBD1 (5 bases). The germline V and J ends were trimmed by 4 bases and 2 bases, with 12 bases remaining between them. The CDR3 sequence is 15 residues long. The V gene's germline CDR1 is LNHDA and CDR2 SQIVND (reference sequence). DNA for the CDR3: TGTGCCAGTAGTAACGCGGGGCGCGGCAATCAGCCCCAGCATTTT. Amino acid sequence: CASSNAGRGNQPQHF.

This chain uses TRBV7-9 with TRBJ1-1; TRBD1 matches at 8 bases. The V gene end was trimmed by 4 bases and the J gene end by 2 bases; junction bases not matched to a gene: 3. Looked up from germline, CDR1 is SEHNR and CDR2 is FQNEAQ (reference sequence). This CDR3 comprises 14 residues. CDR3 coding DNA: TGTGCCAGCAGCTGGGGACAGGAAAACACTGAAGCTTTCTTT. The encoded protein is CASSWGQENTEAFF.

CDR3 residues: CASGGRRNNEKLFF. CDR3 nucleotide sequence: TGTGCCAGCGGCGGACGCCGGAATAATGAAAAACTGTTTTTT. This sequence joins TRBV6-5 and TRBJ1-4; no definite D call. Trimming removed 8 bases at V and 4 bases at J, with 14 bases between. This CDR3 region has 14 residues. The germline CDR1 and CDR2 sequences are MNHEY and SVGAGI.

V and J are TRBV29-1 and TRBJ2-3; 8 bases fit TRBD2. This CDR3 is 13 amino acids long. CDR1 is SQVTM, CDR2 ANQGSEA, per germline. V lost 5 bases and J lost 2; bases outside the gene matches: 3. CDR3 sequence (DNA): TGCAGCGTTAGGCGGGGGGCCACAGATACGCAGTATTTT. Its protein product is CSVRRGATDTQYF.

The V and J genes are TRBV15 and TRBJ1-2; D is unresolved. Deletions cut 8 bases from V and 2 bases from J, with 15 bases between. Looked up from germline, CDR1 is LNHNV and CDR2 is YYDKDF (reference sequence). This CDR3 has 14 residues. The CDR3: CATGIGTENYGYTF. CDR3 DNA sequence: TGTGCCACCGGGATTGGTACAGAGAACTATGGCTACACCTTC.

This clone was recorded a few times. The CDR3 spells CASSVGTGDMVNTEAFF. CDR3 DNA: TGTGCCAGCAGCGTCGGGACAGGGGATATGGTGAACACTGAAGCTTTCTTT. V usage is TRBV5-4 and J usage is TRBJ1-1; 10 nucleotides line up with TRBD1. The CDR3 has 17 amino acids. J lost 0 bases, V lost 4 bases, and 9 bases had no gene match. Germline loops: CDR1 SGHNT, CDR2 YYREEE (reference sequence).

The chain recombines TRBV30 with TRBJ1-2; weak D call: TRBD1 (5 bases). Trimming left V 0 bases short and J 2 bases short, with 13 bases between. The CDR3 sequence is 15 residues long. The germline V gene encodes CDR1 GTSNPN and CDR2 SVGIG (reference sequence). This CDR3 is CAWSVRHGTNYGYTF. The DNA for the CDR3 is TGTGCCTGGAGTGTGAGACACGGGACCAACTATGGCTACACCTTC.

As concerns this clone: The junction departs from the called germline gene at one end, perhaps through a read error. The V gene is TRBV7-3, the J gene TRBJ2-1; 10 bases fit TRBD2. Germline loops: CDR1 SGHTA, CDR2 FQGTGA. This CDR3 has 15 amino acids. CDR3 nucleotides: TGTGCCAGCAGCCTAACTAGCGGGGCGACCAATGAGCAGTTCTTC. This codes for CASSLTSGATNEQFF.

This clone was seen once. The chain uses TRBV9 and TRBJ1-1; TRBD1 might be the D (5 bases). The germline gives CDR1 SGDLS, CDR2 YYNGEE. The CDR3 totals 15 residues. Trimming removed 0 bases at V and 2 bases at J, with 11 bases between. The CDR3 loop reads CASSVGDGRNTEAFF. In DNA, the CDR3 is TGTGCCAGCAGCGTAGGGGACGGGCGAAACACTGAAGCTTTCTTT.

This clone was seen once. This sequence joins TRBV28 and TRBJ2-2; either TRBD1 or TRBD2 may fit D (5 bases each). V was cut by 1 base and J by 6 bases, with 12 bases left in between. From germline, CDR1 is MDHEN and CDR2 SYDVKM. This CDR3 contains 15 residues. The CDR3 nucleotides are TGTGCCAGCAGTTTATTTGAGGGGAGAGCCGGGGAGCTGTTTTTT. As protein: CASSLFEGRAGELFF.

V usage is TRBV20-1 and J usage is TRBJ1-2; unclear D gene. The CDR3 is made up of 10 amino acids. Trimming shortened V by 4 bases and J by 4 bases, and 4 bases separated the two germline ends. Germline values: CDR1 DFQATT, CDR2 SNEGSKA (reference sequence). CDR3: CSANVYGYTF. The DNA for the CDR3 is TGCAGTGCTAATGTCTATGGCTACACCTTC.